The T cell receptor beta chain described here comes from a study of cytomegalovirus exposure and HLA in healthy donors. Primers: 60 Vbeta forward and 13 Jbeta reverse. Measured with immunoSEQ multiplex PCR; TCRdb has only the in-frame clones, and not every one. The sample has about 150,000 clones; 60% to 80% are singletons. Sequenced: PBMCs. The origin of this receptor is a man under 40 in good health and CMV-seropositive.

The CDR3 nucleotides read TGTGCCAGCAGGTTCCGTGCGGGAGTCTACGAGCAGTACTTC. Translated: CASRFRAGVYEQYF. The J gene is TRBJ2-7, the V gene TRBV11-2; 7 bases match TRBD2. Germline CDR1 is SGHAT and CDR2 is FQNNGV. V dropped 6 bases and J dropped 3; count of bases not matched to a gene: 8. The length of the CDR3 is 14 residues.